This T cell receptor (beta chain) originates from a study of blood T cell repertoires in COVID-19. Study context: COVID-19 samples collected from the United States, Italy and Spain covered acute and convalescent phases. T cells, B-cell-depleted T cells, or PBMCs supplied cDNA or gDNA.

Produced via immunoSEQ multiplex PCR; TCRdb's table is partial and in-frame only. The sample lists about 140,000 clones, 70% to 90% seen once, with approximately 11% in the top ten. In germline, CDR1 is MNHEY, CDR2 SVGEGT. The CDR3 is 11 amino acids. V was cut by 4 bases and J by 2 bases, with 3 bases left in between. The specimen sequenced was peripheral blood. The chain has TRBV6-2 or TRBV6-3 and TRBJ2-7, with D uncertain. This TCR was sampled from a woman aged 80 or over with acute or convalescent COVID-19. CDR3 coding DNA: TGTGCCAGCAGTTCTACCTACGAGCAGTACTTC. It specifies CASSSTYEQYF.